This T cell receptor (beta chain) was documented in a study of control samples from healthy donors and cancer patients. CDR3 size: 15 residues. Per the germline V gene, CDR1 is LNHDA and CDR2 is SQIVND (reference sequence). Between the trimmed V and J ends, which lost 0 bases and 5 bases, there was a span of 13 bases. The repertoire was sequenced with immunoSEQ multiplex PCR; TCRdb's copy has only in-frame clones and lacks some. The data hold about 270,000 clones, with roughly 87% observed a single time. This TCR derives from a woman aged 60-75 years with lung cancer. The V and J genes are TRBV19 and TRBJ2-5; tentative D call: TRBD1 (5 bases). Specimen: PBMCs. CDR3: CASSIEGQSWETQYF. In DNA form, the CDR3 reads TGTGCCAGTAGTATAGAAGGACAAAGCTGGGAGACCCAGTACTTC.